This T cell receptor (beta chain) was retrieved from a study of cytomegalovirus exposure and HLA in healthy donors. Overall study: The roughly 100 million unique TCR beta sequences, from some 170 million T cells, were found by an earlier analysis.

In the PCR, 60 Vbeta and 13 Jbeta primers were used. Repertoires were generated with immunoSEQ multiplex PCR, while TCRdb's copy carries only in-frame clones and drops some. The table lists about 140,000 clones, about three quarters of them singletons. Details on this clone: The antigen is undetermined.

Overall study findings and caveats: Immune exposure data for these donors was limited to CMV serostatus. An analysis was carried out later, and it reportedly showed fewer N-insertions in an Asian-associated ancestry cluster than the approximately 700-donor mean. Later on, analysis showed that most CMV-associated TCR beta chains appeared to be HLA-restricted.

What was sequenced was PBMCs. The sequence derives from a woman aged 40 to 50 in good health and CMV-seronegative.

The CDR3 is CASSQGTGLGETQYF. The CDR3, as DNA: TGTGCCAGCAGCCAAGGGACAGGCTTGGGAGAGACCCAGTACTTC. V usage is TRBV7-3 and J usage is TRBJ2-5, with TRBD1 matching over 8 bases. Germline loops: CDR1 SGHTA, CDR2 FQGTGA. The CDR3 has 15 residues. Unmatched junction bases numbered 9, after V lost 5 bases and J lost 4 bases. Filled out from reference TRBV7-3 and TRBJ2-5, the complete variable domain reads GAGVSQTPSNKVTEKGKYVELRCDPISGHTALYWYRQSLGQGPEFLIYFQGTGAADDSGLPNDRFFAVRPEGSVSTLKIQRTERGDSAVYLCASSQGTGLGETQYFGPGTRLLVL.